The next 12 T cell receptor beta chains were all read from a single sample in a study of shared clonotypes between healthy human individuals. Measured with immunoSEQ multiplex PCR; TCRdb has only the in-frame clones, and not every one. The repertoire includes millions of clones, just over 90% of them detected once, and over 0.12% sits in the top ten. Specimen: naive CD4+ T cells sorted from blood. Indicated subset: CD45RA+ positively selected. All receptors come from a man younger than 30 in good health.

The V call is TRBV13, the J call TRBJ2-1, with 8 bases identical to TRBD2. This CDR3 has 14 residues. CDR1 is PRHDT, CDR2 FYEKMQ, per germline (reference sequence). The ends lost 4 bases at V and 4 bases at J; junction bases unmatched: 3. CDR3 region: CASSYPGGYNEQFF. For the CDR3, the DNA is TGTGCCAGCAGCTACCCGGGAGGGTACAATGAGCAGTTCTTC.

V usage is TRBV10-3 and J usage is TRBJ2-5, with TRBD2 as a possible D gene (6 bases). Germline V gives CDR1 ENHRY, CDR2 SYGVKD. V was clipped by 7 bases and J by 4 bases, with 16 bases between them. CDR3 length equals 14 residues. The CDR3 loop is CAINQEGRRETQYF. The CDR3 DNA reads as TGTGCCATCAACCAGGAGGGGAGGCGAGAGACCCAGTACTTC.

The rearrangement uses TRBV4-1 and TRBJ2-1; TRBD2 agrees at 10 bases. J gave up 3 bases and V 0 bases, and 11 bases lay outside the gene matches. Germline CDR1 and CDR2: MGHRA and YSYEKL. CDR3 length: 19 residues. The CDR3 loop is CASSQDPGSGRAYYNEQFF. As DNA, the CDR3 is TGCGCCAGCAGCCAAGATCCAGGAAGCGGGAGGGCCTACTACAATGAGCAGTTCTTC.

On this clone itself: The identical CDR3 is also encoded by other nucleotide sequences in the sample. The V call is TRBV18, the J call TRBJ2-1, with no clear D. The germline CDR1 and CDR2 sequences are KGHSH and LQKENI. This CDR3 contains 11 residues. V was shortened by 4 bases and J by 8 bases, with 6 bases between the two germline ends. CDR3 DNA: TGTGCCAGCTCACGCTCGGATGAGCAGTTCTTC. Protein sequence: CASSRSDEQFF.

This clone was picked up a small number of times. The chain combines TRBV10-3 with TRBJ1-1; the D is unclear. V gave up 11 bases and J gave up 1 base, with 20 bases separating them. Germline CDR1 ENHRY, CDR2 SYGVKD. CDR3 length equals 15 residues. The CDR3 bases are TGTGCCGTAAGACCAGGTTCTGCGGGGAACACTGAAGCTTTCTTT. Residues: CAVRPGSAGNTEAFF.

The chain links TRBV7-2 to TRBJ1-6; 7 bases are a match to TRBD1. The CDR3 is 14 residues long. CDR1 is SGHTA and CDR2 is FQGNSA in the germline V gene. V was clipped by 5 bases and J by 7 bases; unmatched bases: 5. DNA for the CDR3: TGTGCCAGCAGCGGAGGACAGGAGAATTCACCCCTCCACTTT. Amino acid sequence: CASSGGQENSPLHF.

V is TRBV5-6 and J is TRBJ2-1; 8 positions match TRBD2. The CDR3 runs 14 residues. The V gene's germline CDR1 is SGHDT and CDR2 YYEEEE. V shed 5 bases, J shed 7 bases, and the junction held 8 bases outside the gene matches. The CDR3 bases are TGTGCCAGCAGACTTAGCGGGGTTGGGAATGAGCAGTTCTTC. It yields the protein CASRLSGVGNEQFF.

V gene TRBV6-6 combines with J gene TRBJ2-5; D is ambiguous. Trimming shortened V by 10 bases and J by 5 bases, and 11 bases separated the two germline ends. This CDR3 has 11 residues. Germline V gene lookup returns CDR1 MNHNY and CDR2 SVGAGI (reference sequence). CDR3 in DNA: TGTGCCATCTCCGAACGGGAGACCCAGTACTTC. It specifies CAISERETQYF.

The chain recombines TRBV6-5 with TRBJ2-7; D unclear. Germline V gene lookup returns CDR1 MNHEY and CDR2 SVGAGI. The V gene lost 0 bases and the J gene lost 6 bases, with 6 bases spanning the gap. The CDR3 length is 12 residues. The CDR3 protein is CASSYSFTEQYF. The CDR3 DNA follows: TGTGCCAGCAGTTACTCGTTCACCGAGCAGTACTTC.

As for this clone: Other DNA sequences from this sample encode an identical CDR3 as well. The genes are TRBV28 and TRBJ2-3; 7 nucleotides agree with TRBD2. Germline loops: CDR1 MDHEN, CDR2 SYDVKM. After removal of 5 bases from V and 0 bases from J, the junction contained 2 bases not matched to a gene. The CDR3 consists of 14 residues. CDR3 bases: TGTGCCAGCAGTCCCGGGGGGAGCACAGATACGCAGTATTTT. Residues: CASSPGGSTDTQYF.

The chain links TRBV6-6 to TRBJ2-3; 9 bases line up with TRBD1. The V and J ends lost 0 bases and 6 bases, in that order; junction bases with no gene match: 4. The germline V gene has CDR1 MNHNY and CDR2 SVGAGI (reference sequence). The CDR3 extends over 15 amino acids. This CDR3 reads CASSYSDGQGDTQYF. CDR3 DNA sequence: TGTGCCAGCAGTTACTCAGACGGACAGGGGGATACGCAGTATTTT.

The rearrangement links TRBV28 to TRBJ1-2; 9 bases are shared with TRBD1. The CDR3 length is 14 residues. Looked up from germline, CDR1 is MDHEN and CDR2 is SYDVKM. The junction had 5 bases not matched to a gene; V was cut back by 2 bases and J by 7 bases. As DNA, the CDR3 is TGTGCCAGCAGTTTAGTGGGACAGGGTGGTGGCTACACCTTC. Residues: CASSLVGQGGGYTF.